The 23 T cell receptor beta chains below were found in one sample sequenced in a study of T-cell memory formation after mild COVID-19. TCRdb re-derived calls from the 5' RACE reads in MiXCR, one entry per CDR3 protein. Among roughly 400,000 distinct CDR3 sequences, about 16% were seen once, and the ten largest hold 20% to 25%. Sequencing was performed on PBMCs or a T cell subset sorted from them (not recorded which). These receptors were obtained from a man younger than 35 who had mild COVID-19 (a few samples of this study predate the infection). Cell type and time point are not known.

The chain recombines TRBV12-3 or TRBV12-4 with TRBJ2-1, with 9 nucleotides matching TRBD2. After removal of 3 bases from V and 8 bases from J, the junction contained 11 bases not matched to a gene. The CDR3 consists of 16 residues. CDR3 region: CASSLSGVAGVDEQFF. In nucleotides, the CDR3 is TGTGCCAGCAGTTTGAGTGGGGTAGCGGGGGTGGATGAGCAGTTCTTC.

This chain's CDR3 is CAIRRTGWETQYF. DNA of the CDR3: TGTGCCATCAGACGGACAGGTTGGGAGACCCAGTACTTC. This chain links TRBV10-3 with TRBJ2-5, with 7 positions matching TRBD1. Germline trimming cut 6 bases from V and 5 bases from J; bases unmatched to any gene: 6. Germline V gene sequence: CDR1 ENHRY, CDR2 SYGVKD. This CDR3 spans 13 amino acids.

The rearrangement links TRBV6-2 or TRBV6-3 to TRBJ1-1, with D unresolved. Germline CDR1 is MNHEY and CDR2 is SVGEGT. V shed 4 bases and J shed 11 bases, with 17 bases lying between them. The CDR3 is made up of 13 amino acids. The CDR3 protein is CASSSLGGRSAFF. CDR3 DNA: TGTGCCAGCAGTTCCCTGGGAGGGCGGAGTGCTTTCTTT.

This clonotype was counted between two and nine times. The V call is TRBV5-1, the J call TRBJ2-1; 11 nucleotides align to TRBD2. The CDR3 sequence is 14 residues long. The germline gives CDR1 SGHRS, CDR2 YFSETQ. The V segment lost 5 bases and the J segment 7 bases; nucleotides outside the gene matches: 5. Written as DNA, the CDR3 is TGCGCCAGCAGGGTGACTAGCGGGGCTAATGAGCAGTTCTTC. Amino acid sequence: CASRVTSGANEQFF.

The table lists this clonotype with a few counts. The V gene is TRBV6-2 or TRBV6-3, the J gene TRBJ1-2, with TRBD1 as a possible D gene (5 bases). Trimming removed 6 bases at V and 6 bases at J, with 38 bases between. This CDR3 is built from 21 residues. Germline V gene lookup returns CDR1 MNHEY and CDR2 SVGEGT. This CDR3 reads CASSYRFSFSGTFAPADGYTF. The DNA of the CDR3 is TGTGCCAGCAGCTACCGCTTCTCCTTTAGCGGGACCTTTGCTCCTGCGGATGGCTACACCTTC.

The chain joins TRBV6-2 or TRBV6-3 to TRBJ1-5, with D maybe TRBD1 (5 bases). V was clipped by 7 bases and J by 0 bases, with 13 bases between them. Germline loops: CDR1 MNHEY, CDR2 SVGEGT. The CDR3 totals 15 residues. The CDR3 region is CASKRDGYSNQPQHF. The CDR3 DNA is TGTGCCAGCAAAAGGGACGGATATAGCAATCAGCCCCAGCATTTT.

The V call is TRBV20-1, the J call TRBJ1-1, with D perhaps matching TRBD1 (6 bases). Germline V CDR1 and CDR2: DFQATT, SNEGSKA (reference sequence). The V gene lost 1 base and the J gene lost 0 bases, with 9 bases spanning the gap. This CDR3 spans 14 amino acids. As DNA, the CDR3 is TGCAGTGCTAGAGTCGGGGGCTTGAACACTGAAGCTTTCTTT. Its protein product is CSARVGGLNTEAFF.

This chain joins TRBV6-5 and TRBJ2-2; 10 bases agree with TRBD2. The germline gives CDR1 MNHEY, CDR2 SVGAGI. The CDR3 is 14 residues long. V shed 5 bases, J shed 6 bases, and the junction held 3 bases outside the gene matches. This CDR3 reads CASSGAGGPGELFF. CDR3 in DNA: TGTGCCAGCAGTGGAGCGGGGGGGCCCGGGGAGCTGTTTTTT.

This clonotype came up many times. V and J are TRBV5-6 and TRBJ1-4, with 9 bases matching TRBD1. This CDR3 has 16 amino acids. Trimming removed 4 bases from V and 3 bases from J; junction bases left unmatched: 7. The germline V gene encodes CDR1 SGHDT and CDR2 YYEEEE. In DNA form, the CDR3 reads TGTGCCAGCAGCCTACTACAGGGGGCAGCTAATGAAAAACTGTTTTTT. Protein: CASSLLQGAANEKLFF. The variable domain in full, with the rest retrieved from reference TRBV5-6 and TRBJ1-4, is DAGVTQSPTHLIKTRGQQVTLRCSPKSGHDTVSWYQQALGQGPQFIFQYYEEEERQRGNFPDRFSGHQFPNYSSELNVNALLLGDSALYLCASSLLQGAANEKLFFGSGTQLSVL.

A few counts support this clonotype. The V call is TRBV5-1, the J call TRBJ2-3; 11 bases agree with TRBD2. V shed 6 bases and J 2 bases; nucleotides not matched to a gene: 8. Germline values: CDR1 SGHRS, CDR2 YFSETQ. The CDR3 length is 16 residues. The CDR3: CASNPLAGAFTDTQYF. The CDR3 DNA reads as TGCGCCAGCAACCCACTAGCGGGGGCCTTCACAGATACGCAGTATTTT.

This clonotype was observed many times. The chain employs TRBV12-3 or TRBV12-4 and TRBJ2-6; unclear D gene. The V end lost 4 bases, the J end lost 1 base, and 11 bases lay between the germline ends. The CDR3 has 16 residues. CDR3 loop: CASSSIQISGANVLTF. In DNA, the CDR3 is TGTGCCAGCAGTTCCATACAGATTTCTGGGGCCAACGTCCTGACTTTC.

This clonotype appeared once. The chain has TRBV20-1 and TRBJ2-5; no clear D gene. The CDR3 loop spans 10 amino acids. The ends were cut back, 4 bases at V and 5 bases at J, with 5 bases in the middle. Germline V gene lookup returns CDR1 DFQATT and CDR2 SNEGSKA (reference sequence). CDR3 coding DNA: TGCAGTGCTAACTGGGAGACCCAGTACTTC. It encodes CSANWETQYF.

The CDR3 region has the DNA TGTGCCAGCAGAAATAGTGGGAGCTCCTACGAGCAGTACTTC. Its protein product is CASRNSGSSYEQYF. The gene calls are TRBV6-2 or TRBV6-3 and TRBJ2-7; possibly TRBD2 for D (5 bases). The CDR3 is made up of 14 amino acids. Trimming removed 6 bases at V and 0 bases at J, with 12 bases between. Germline V gene data show CDR1 as MNHEY and CDR2 as SVGEGT.

The table lists this clonotype with a few counts. The chain carries TRBV25-1 and TRBJ2-1, with 7 positions matching TRBD2. This CDR3 has 16 residues. After removal of 2 bases from V and 0 bases from J, the junction contained 4 bases not matched to a gene. Germline V gene sequence: CDR1 MGHDK, CDR2 SYGVNS. The CDR3 DNA sequence: TGTGCCAGCAGTGAAAGAGCGGGGAGCTCCTACAATGAGCAGTTCTTC. Translating gives CASSERAGSSYNEQFF.

This clonotype has ten or more counts. The chain uses TRBV7-2 and TRBJ1-1; D may be TRBD1 (5 bases). Trimming took 0 bases from V and 4 from J, leaving 12 bases between them. This CDR3 comprises 15 residues. Germline V lookup: CDR1 SGHTA, CDR2 FQGNSA. In nucleotides, the CDR3 is TGTGCCAGCAGCTTAGCGGGTCCAGGGCTCACTGAAGCTTTCTTT. Translation: CASSLAGPGLTEAFF.

The CDR3 protein is CSATRTSGNTDTQYF. CDR3 sequence (DNA): TGCAGTGCTACCAGGACTAGCGGGAACACAGATACGCAGTATTTT. The chain couples TRBV20-1 to TRBJ2-3; 12 positions match TRBD2. The CDR3 has 15 amino acids. V trimming: 4 bases; J trimming: 2 bases; junction bases outside the gene matches: 4. Germline lookup yields CDR1 DFQATT and CDR2 SNEGSKA (reference sequence).

Here the CDR3 reads CASSYSTGGQPQHF. DNA of the CDR3: TGTGCCAGCAGTTACTCGACAGGGGGCCAGCCCCAGCATTTT. The chain combines TRBV6-5 with TRBJ1-5, with 10 bases that match TRBD1. The V and J ends lost 0 bases and 7 bases, in that order; junction bases with no gene match: 0. CDR1 is MNHEY and CDR2 is SVGAGI in the germline V gene. The CDR3 runs 14 residues.

The rearrangement joins TRBV20-1 to TRBJ2-7; 8 nucleotides agree with TRBD1. V lost 2 bases, J lost 6 bases, and 9 bases stayed unmatched. CDR1 DFQATT and CDR2 SNEGSKA come from the germline V gene (reference sequence). The CDR3 loop spans 14 amino acids. This chain's CDR3 is CSARTTGTGREQYF. CDR3 DNA: TGCAGTGCTAGAACCACCGGGACAGGTCGCGAGCAGTACTTC.

The gene calls are TRBV7-3 and TRBJ2-2; 9 bases are shared with TRBD2. CDR1 is SGHTA and CDR2 is FQGTGA in the germline V gene. The CDR3 spans 16 residues. The V segment lost 5 bases and the J segment 4 bases; nucleotides outside the gene matches: 8. The CDR3 is CASSPRPSGATGELFF. CDR3 nucleotides: TGTGCCAGCAGCCCCCGCCCTAGCGGGGCCACCGGGGAGCTGTTTTTT.

The chain couples TRBV5-6 to TRBJ2-2, with 9 bases identical to TRBD1. The junction had 5 bases not matched to a gene; V was cut back by 2 bases and J by 3 bases. Germline V gene sequence: CDR1 SGHDT, CDR2 YYEEEE. This CDR3 is built from 16 residues. CDR3 loop: CASSFDWTGDTGELFF. CDR3 bases: TGTGCCAGCAGCTTCGACTGGACAGGGGACACCGGGGAGCTGTTTTTT.

In its sample, this clonotype was seen a few times. The V and J genes are TRBV6-6 and TRBJ1-1; D call uncertain. V lost 5 bases to trimming and J lost 5 bases, with 6 bases between them. CDR3 length: 11 residues. CDR1 is MNHNY and CDR2 is SVGAGI in the germline V gene (reference sequence). The CDR3 here is CASSLVTEAFF. For the CDR3, the DNA is TGTGCCAGCAGTCTCGTGACTGAAGCTTTCTTT.

This clonotype was counted many times. CDR3 DNA sequence: TGTGCCGTTAGACCTTGGAGCGGGTTTAGCACAGATACGCAGTATTTT. This translates into CAVRPWSGFSTDTQYF. The chain recombines TRBV27 with TRBJ2-3; a possible D gene is TRBD2 (6 bases). The CDR3 runs 16 residues. Germline CDR1 and CDR2: MNHEY and SMNVEV (reference sequence). Trimming removed 11 bases at V and 0 bases at J, with 21 bases between.

V usage is TRBV2 and J usage is TRBJ2-5, with D possibly TRBD1 on 5 matching bases. Germline lookup yields CDR1 SNHLY and CDR2 FYNNEI. The CDR3 is 17 residues long. With 8 bases removed from V and 1 base from J, the gap between germline ends came to 23 bases. Here the CDR3 reads CASWVFRYWTPQETQYF. In DNA form, the CDR3 reads TGTGCCAGCTGGGTATTTAGGTACTGGACACCCCAAGAGACCCAGTACTTC.